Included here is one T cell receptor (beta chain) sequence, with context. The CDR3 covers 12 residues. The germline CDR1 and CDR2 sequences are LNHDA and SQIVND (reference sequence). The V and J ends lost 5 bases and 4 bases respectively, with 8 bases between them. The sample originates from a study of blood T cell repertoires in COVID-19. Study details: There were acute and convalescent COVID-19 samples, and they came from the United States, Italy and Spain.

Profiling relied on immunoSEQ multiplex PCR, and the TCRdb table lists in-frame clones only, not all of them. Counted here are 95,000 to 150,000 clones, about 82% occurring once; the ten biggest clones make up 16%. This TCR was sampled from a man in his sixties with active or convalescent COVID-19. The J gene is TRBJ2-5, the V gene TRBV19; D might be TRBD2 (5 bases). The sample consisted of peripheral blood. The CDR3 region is CASSPGRETQYF. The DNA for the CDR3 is TGTGCCAGTAGTCCGGGGAGAGAGACCCAGTACTTC.